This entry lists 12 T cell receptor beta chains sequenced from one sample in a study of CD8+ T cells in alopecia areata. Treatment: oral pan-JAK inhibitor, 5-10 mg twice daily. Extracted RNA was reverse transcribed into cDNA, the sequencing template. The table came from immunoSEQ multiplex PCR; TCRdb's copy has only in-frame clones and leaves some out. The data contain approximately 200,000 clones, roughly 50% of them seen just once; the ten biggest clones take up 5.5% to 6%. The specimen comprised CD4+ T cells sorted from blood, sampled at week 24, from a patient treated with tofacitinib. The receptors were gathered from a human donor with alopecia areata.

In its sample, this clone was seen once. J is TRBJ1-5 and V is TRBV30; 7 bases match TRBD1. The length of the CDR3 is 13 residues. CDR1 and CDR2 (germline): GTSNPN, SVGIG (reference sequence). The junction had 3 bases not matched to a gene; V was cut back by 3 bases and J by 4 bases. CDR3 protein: CAWSADRNQPQHF. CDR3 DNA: TGTGCCTGGAGCGCGGACAGGAATCAGCCCCAGCATTTT.

For the CDR3, the DNA is TGTGCCAGCAGCCGTGCCCTAGCGGGAGCTCACAATGAGCAGTTCTTC. Encoded protein: CASSRALAGAHNEQFF. This chain connects TRBV7-3 to TRBJ2-1; 10 positions match TRBD2. The CDR3 contains 16 residues. The germline gives CDR1 SGHTA, CDR2 FQGTGA. V lost 5 bases to trimming and J lost 5 bases; unmatched junction nucleotides: 9.

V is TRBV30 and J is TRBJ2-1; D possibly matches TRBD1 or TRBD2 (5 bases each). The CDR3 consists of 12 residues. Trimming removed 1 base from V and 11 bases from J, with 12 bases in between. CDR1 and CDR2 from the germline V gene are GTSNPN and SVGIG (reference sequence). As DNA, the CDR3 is TGTGCCTGGAGTGGCTCGGGACCCAAGCAGTTCTTC. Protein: CAWSGSGPKQFF. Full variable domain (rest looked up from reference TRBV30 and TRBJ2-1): SQTIHQWPATLVQPVGSPLSLECTVEGTSNPNLYWYRQAAGRGLQLLFYSVGIGQISSEVPQNLSASRPQDRQFILSSKKLLLSDSGFYLCAWSGSGPKQFFGPGTRLTVL.

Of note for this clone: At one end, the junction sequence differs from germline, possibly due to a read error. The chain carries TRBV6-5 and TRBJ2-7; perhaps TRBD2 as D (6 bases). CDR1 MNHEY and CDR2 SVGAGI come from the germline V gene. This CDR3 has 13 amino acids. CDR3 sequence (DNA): TGTGCCATCAGTGTGGAGGGAGTTTACGAGCAGTACTTC. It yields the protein CAISVEGVYEQYF.

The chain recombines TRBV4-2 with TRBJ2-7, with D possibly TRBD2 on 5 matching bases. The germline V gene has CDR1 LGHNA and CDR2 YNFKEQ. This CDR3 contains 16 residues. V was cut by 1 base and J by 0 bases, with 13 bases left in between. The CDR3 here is CASSQGWVSDSYEQYF. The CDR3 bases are TGTGCCAGCAGCCAAGGGTGGGTTAGCGACTCCTACGAGCAGTACTTC.

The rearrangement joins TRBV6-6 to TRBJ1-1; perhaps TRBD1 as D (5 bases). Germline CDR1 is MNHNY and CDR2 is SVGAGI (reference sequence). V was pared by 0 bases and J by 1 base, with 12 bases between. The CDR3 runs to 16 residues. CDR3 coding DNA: TGTGCCAGCAGTTACTCTTACGGGACTGGGAACACTGAAGCTTTCTTT. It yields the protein CASSYSYGTGNTEAFF.

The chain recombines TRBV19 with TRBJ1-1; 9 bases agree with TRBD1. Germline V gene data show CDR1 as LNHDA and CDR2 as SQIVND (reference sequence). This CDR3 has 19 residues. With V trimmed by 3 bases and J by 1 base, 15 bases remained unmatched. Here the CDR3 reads CASSMLWRDRATGNTEAFF. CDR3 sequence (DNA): TGTGCCAGTAGTATGCTCTGGCGGGACAGGGCCACAGGGAACACTGAAGCTTTCTTT.

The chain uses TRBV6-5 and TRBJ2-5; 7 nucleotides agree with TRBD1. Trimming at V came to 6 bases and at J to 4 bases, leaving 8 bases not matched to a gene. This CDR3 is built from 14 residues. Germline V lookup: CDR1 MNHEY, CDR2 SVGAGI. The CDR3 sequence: CASRIDRAGETQYF. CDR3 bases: TGTGCCAGCAGGATCGACAGGGCCGGAGAGACCCAGTACTTC.

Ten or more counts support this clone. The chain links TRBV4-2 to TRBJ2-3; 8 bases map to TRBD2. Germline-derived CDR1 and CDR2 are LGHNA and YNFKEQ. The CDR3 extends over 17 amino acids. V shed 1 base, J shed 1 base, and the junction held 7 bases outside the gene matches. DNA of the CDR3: TGTGCCAGCAGCCAAGGAGTAAGAGCGGGGGGCACAGATACGCAGTATTTT. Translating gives CASSQGVRAGGTDTQYF.

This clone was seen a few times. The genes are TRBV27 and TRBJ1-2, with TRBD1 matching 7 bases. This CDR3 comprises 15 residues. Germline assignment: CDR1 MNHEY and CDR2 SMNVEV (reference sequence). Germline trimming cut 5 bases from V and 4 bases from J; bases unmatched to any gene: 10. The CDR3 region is CASSPHTGDGYGYTF. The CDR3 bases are TGTGCCAGCAGTCCACACACAGGGGACGGCTATGGCTACACCTTC.

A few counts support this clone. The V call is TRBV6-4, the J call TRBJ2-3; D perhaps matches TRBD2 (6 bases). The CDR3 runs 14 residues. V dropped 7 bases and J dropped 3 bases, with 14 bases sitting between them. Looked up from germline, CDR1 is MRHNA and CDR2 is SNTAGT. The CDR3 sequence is CASKTSPRTDTQYF. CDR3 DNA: TGTGCCAGCAAGACTAGTCCTAGAACAGATACGCAGTATTTT.

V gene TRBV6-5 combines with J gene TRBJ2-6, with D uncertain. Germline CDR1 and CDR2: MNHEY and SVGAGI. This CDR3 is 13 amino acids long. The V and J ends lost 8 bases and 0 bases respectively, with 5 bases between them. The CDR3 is CASSVSGANVLTF. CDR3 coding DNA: TGTGCCAGCTCTGTCTCTGGGGCCAACGTCCTGACTTTC.